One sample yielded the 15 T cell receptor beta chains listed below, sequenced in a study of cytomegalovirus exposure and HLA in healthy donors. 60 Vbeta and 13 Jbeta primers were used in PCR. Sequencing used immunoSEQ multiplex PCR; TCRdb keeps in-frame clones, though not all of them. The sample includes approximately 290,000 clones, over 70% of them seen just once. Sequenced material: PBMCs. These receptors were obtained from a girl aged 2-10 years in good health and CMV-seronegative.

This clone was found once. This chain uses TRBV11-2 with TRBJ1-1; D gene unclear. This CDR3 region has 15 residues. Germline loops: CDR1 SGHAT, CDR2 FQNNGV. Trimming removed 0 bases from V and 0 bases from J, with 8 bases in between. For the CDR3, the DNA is TGTGCCAGCAGCTTAGATTCGCGGGTGAACACTGAAGCTTTCTTT. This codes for CASSLDSRVNTEAFF.

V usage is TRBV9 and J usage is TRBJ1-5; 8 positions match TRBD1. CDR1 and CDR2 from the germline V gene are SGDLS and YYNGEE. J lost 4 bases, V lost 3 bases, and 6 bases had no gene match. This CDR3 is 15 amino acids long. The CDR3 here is CASSAGTGVNQPQHF. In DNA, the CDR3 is TGTGCCAGCAGCGCCGGGACAGGAGTGAATCAGCCCCAGCATTTT.

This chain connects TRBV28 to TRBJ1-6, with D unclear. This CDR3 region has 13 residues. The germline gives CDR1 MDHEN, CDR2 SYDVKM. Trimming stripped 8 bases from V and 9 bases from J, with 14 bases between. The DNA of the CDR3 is TGTGCCAGCGCCATCCCCGGGGTTTCACCCCTCCACTTT. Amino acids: CASAIPGVSPLHF.

This CDR3 is CASRVSSGNTIYF. For the CDR3, the DNA is TGCGCCAGCAGGGTGAGCTCTGGAAACACCATATATTTT. The V and J genes are TRBV5-1 and TRBJ1-3, with no clear D. V lost 5 bases, J lost 0 bases, and 6 bases lay in between. Germline CDR1 is SGHRS and CDR2 is YFSETQ. This CDR3 comprises 13 residues. Drawing the rest from reference TRBV5-1 and TRBJ1-3, the complete variable domain is KAGVTQTPRYLIKTRGQQVTLSCSPISGHRSVSWYQQTPGQGLQFLFEYFSETQRNKGNFPGRFSGRQFSNSRSEMNVSTLELGDSALYLCASRVSSGNTIYFGEGSWLTVV.

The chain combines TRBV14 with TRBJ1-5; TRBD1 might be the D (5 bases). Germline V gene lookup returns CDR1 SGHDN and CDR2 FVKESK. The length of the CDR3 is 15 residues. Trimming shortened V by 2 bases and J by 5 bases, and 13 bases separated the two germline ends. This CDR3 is CASSQSRGGDQPQHF. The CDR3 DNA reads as TGTGCCAGCAGCCAAAGCCGGGGGGGGGATCAGCCCCAGCATTTT.

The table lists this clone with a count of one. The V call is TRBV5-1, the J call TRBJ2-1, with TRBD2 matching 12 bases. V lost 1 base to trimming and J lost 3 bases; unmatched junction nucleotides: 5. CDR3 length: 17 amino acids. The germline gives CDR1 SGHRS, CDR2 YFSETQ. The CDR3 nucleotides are TGCGCCAGCAGCTTGACCGGACTAGCGGGGCTCTACAATGAGCAGTTCTTC. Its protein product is CASSLTGLAGLYNEQFF.

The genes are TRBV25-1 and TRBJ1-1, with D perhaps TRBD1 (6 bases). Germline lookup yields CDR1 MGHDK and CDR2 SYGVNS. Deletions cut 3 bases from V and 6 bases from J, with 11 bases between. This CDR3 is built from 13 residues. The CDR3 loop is CASSDLQGSEAFF. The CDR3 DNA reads TGTGCCAGCAGTGATTTACAGGGTTCTGAAGCTTTCTTT.

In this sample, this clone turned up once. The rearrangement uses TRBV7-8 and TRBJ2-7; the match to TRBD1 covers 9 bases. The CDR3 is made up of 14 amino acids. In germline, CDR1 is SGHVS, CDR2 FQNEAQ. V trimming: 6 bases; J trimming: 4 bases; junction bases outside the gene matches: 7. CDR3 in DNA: TGTGCCAGCAGAACAGGGGGCACAAGTTACGAGCAGTACTTC. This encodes CASRTGGTSYEQYF.

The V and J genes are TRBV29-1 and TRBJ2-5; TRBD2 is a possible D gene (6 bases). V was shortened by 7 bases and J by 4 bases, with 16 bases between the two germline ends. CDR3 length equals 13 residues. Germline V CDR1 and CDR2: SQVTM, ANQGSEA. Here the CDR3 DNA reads TGCAGCGGTTGCTTTAGGAGGGGAGAGACCCAGTACTTC. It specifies CSGCFRRGETQYF. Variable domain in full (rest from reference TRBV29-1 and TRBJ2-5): SAVISQKPSRDICQRGTSLTIQCQVDSQVTMMFWYRQQPGQSLTLIATANQGSEATYESGFVIDKFPISRPNLTFSTLTVSNMSPEDSSIYLCSGCFRRGETQYFGPGTRLLVL.

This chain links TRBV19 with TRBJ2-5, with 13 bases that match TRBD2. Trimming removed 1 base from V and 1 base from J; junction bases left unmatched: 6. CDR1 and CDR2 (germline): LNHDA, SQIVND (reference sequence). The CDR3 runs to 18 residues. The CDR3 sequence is CASSIGLAGGGLQETQYF. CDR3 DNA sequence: TGTGCCAGTAGTATAGGACTAGCGGGGGGAGGACTCCAAGAGACCCAGTACTTC.

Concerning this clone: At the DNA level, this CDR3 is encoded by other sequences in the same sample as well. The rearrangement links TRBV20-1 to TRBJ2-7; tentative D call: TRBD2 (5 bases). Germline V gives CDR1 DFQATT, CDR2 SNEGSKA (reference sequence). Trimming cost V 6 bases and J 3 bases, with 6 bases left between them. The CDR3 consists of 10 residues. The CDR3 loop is CSAGSYEQYF. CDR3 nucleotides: TGCAGTGCGGGGAGCTACGAGCAGTACTTC.

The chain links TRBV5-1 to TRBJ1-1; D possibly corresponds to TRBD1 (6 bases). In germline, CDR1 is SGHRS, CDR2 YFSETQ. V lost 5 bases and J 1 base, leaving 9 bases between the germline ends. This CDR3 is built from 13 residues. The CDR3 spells CASRPTGNTEAFF. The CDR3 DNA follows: TGCGCCAGCAGACCGACAGGGAACACTGAAGCTTTCTTT.

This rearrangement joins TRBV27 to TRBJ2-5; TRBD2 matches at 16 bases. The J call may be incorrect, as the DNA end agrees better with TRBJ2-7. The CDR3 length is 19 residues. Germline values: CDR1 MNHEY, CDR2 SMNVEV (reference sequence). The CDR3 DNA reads TGTGCCAGCAGTTTACGTACACCGGGACTAGCGGGAGGGCCCTACGAGCAGTACTTC. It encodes CASSLRTPGLAGGPYEQYF.

The DNA of the CDR3 is TGTGCCAGCAGCCGCACCACGGGAGGCCAAGAGACCCAGTACTTC. Encoded protein: CASSRTTGGQETQYF. This sequence joins TRBV14 and TRBJ2-5; 7 bases line up with TRBD2. The CDR3 contains 15 residues. Germline V gene sequence: CDR1 SGHDN, CDR2 FVKESK. J lost 1 base, V lost 4 bases, and 6 bases had no gene match.

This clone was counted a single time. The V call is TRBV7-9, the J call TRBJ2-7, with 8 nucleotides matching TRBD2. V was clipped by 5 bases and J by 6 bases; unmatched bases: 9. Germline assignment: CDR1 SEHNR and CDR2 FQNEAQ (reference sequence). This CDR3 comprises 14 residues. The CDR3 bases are TGTGCCAGCAGCACTAGCAGCGGGAGCATCGAGCAGTACTTC. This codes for CASSTSSGSIEQYF.